The 22 T cell receptor beta chains below were found in one sample sequenced in a study of T cell changes during pregnancy in multiple sclerosis. Libraries were prepared by immunoSEQ multiplex PCR; TCRdb keeps only in-frame clonotypes and omits some of them. The sample holds roughly 13,000 clones, approximately 93% seen once. The sequences come from peripheral blood, collected in the second trimester of pregnancy. The receptors derive from a female donor in good health, enrolled as a control in a pregnancy study.

V is TRBV10-1 and J is TRBJ1-2; 9 bases line up with TRBD1. With 6 bases clipped from V and 4 bases from J, the junction kept 0 bases outside the gene matches. The CDR3 totals 12 residues. Germline assignment: CDR1 WNHNN and CDR2 SYGVQD (reference sequence). The CDR3 protein is CASRDRGYGYTF. CDR3 sequence (DNA): TGCGCCAGCAGGGACAGGGGCTATGGCTACACCTTC.

The chain has TRBV5-4 and TRBJ2-3, with 15 bases identical to TRBD2. This CDR3 has 20 residues. Germline CDR1 is SGHNT and CDR2 is YYREEE (reference sequence). Trimming removed 2 bases from V and 4 bases from J; junction bases left unmatched: 14. This CDR3 is CASSFPGGLAGGQGPDTQYF. The CDR3 DNA follows: TGTGCCAGCAGCTTTCCAGGGGGACTAGCGGGGGGCCAGGGGCCAGATACGCAGTATTTT.

DNA of the CDR3: TGTGCCAGTACCCCGGACAGAGGGGAGTTGACCTTC. This gives the protein CASTPDRGELTF. The chain employs TRBV19 and TRBJ1-2, with D tentatively TRBD1 (6 bases). The CDR3 has 12 residues. Germline-derived CDR1 and CDR2 are LNHDA and SQIVND (reference sequence). Deletions cut 7 bases from V and 14 bases from J, with 20 bases between.

The chain joins TRBV6-5 to TRBJ1-2; 9 bases match TRBD1. Germline loops: CDR1 MNHEY, CDR2 SVGAGI. This CDR3 region has 16 residues. V gave up 0 bases and J gave up 4 bases; unmatched junction bases: 6. The CDR3: CASSYSQGQGGYGYTF. For the CDR3, the DNA is TGTGCCAGCAGTTACTCGCAGGGACAGGGAGGCTATGGCTACACCTTC.

J is TRBJ1-2 and V is TRBV7-2; D is uncertain. CDR3 size: 12 residues. Germline V CDR1 and CDR2: SGHTA, FQGNSA. Trimming removed 2 bases at V and 4 bases at J, with 5 bases between. The CDR3 spells CASSLSSYGYTF. In nucleotides, the CDR3 is TGTGCCAGCAGCTTATCTAGCTATGGCTACACCTTC.

This chain links TRBV28 with TRBJ1-5; TRBD1 matches 7 bases. Germline assignment: CDR1 MDHEN and CDR2 SYDVKM. The CDR3 is made up of 13 amino acids. Trimming cost V 6 bases and J 7 bases; bases outside gene matches: 6. The CDR3 protein is CASREGAGQPQHF. The CDR3 nucleotides are TGTGCCAGCAGGGAGGGGGCGGGACAGCCCCAGCATTTT.

The rearrangement uses TRBV10-2 and TRBJ1-5; 7 nucleotides match TRBD1. In germline, CDR1 is WSHSY, CDR2 SAAADI. The CDR3 consists of 15 residues. V trimming: 1 base; J trimming: 5 bases; junction bases outside the gene matches: 5. As DNA, the CDR3 is TGCGCCAGCAGTGAGTTTAGACAGGGCCATCAGCCCCAGCATTTT. This gives the protein CASSEFRQGHQPQHF.

The CDR3 region has the DNA TGTGCTAGTGGTTCCCGTAGCGGGGGGGCGGGTGAGCAGTTCTTC. Encoded protein: CASGSRSGGAGEQFF. This chain uses TRBV12-5 with TRBJ2-1; 11 nucleotides align to TRBD2. This CDR3 comprises 15 residues. The trim removed 4 bases at V and 9 bases at J, leaving 8 bases unmatched. CDR1 is LGHNT and CDR2 is FRNRAP in the germline V gene.

This chain joins TRBV7-2 and TRBJ1-1; D gene uncertain. Germline V gives CDR1 SGHTA, CDR2 FQGNSA. The CDR3 runs 13 residues. V was cut by 0 bases and J by 5 bases, with 7 bases left in between. The CDR3 region is CASSLARETEAFF. The CDR3 coding sequence is TGTGCCAGCAGCTTAGCCCGGGAAACTGAAGCTTTCTTT.

The chain employs TRBV4-3 and TRBJ1-1, with no clear D. Germline values: CDR1 LGHNA, CDR2 YSLEER. V was shortened by 0 bases and J by 3 bases, with 5 bases between the two germline ends. This CDR3 contains 13 residues. The DNA for the CDR3 is TGCGCCAGCAGCCAAGACAGATACACTGAAGCTTTCTTT. Its translation: CASSQDRYTEAFF.

V is TRBV19 and J is TRBJ1-1; D is unresolved. V was shortened by 1 base and J by 1 base, with 10 bases between the two germline ends. The CDR3 sequence is 15 residues long. Germline CDR1 is LNHDA and CDR2 is SQIVND (reference sequence). The CDR3 DNA is TGTGCCAGTAGTATAGTTTCAGTTCGGAACACTGAAGCTTTCTTT. Its protein product is CASSIVSVRNTEAFF.

The chain links TRBV5-6 to TRBJ2-7; 10 bases are shared with TRBD1. CDR1 is SGHDT and CDR2 is YYEEEE in the germline V gene. The V gene end was trimmed by 1 base and the J gene end by 6 bases; junction bases not matched to a gene: 4. The CDR3 loop spans 14 amino acids. The CDR3 region is CASSLIRTGGEQYF. In nucleotides, the CDR3 is TGTGCCAGCAGCTTGATTAGGACAGGGGGCGAGCAGTACTTC.

This sequence joins TRBV5-1 and TRBJ1-2; possibly TRBD1 for D (5 bases). The CDR3 loop spans 14 amino acids. Germline lookup yields CDR1 SGHRS and CDR2 YFSETQ. V was cut by 6 bases and J by 0 bases, with 12 bases left in between. This chain's CDR3 is CASTTGGTNYGYTF. CDR3 coding DNA: TGCGCCAGCACCACGGGGGGGACTAACTATGGCTACACCTTC.

V is TRBV7-9 and J is TRBJ1-6; TRBD1 matches 8 bases. The ends lost 3 bases at V and 7 bases at J; junction bases unmatched: 2. The CDR3 consists of 14 residues. Germline V CDR1 and CDR2: SEHNR, FQNEAQ (reference sequence). The CDR3 nucleotides are TGTGCCAGCAGCTTTACAGGGGGAAATTCACCCCTCCACTTT. This sequence encodes CASSFTGGNSPLHF.

The chain has TRBV9 and TRBJ2-1; 9 bases are shared with TRBD1. Germline CDR1 is SGDLS and CDR2 is YYNGEE. The CDR3 length is 17 residues. V dropped 4 bases and J dropped 2; count of bases not matched to a gene: 10. The CDR3 nucleotides are TGTGCCAGCAGCTCCCATCCCCGGGACAGGGCCTACAATGAGCAGTTCTTC. Translating gives CASSSHPRDRAYNEQFF.

This chain joins TRBV18 and TRBJ2-3; tentative D call: TRBD2 (6 bases). The V and J ends lost 1 base and 6 bases respectively, with 11 bases between them. CDR1 KGHSH and CDR2 LQKENI come from the germline V gene. This CDR3 comprises 14 residues. In DNA form, the CDR3 reads TGTGCCAGCTCACCACAGGGGAGGAGGGATACGCAGTATTTT. Amino acids: CASSPQGRRDTQYF.

This chain connects TRBV7-2 to TRBJ2-1; the D gene is possibly TRBD2 (6 bases). Germline values: CDR1 SGHTA, CDR2 FQGNSA. V shed 1 base and J shed 16 bases, with 11 bases lying between them. CDR3 size: 11 residues. The CDR3 loop reads CASSLGTTPFF. In nucleotides, the CDR3 is TGTGCCAGCAGCTTAGGGACTACCCCATTCTTC.

This rearrangement joins TRBV5-5 to TRBJ1-4; D gene unclear. The CDR3 consists of 14 residues. Per the germline V gene, CDR1 is SGHKS and CDR2 is YYEKEE (reference sequence). V was trimmed by 4 bases and J by 5 bases, leaving 12 bases between them. The CDR3 DNA reads as TGTGCCAGCAGCCCATCCCCGGGGAATGAAAAACTGTTTTTT. This translates into CASSPSPGNEKLFF.

The chain couples TRBV7-9 to TRBJ2-1, with 9 bases fitting TRBD2. J lost 0 bases, V lost 3 bases, and 0 bases had no gene match. The CDR3 extends over 15 amino acids. Germline V gives CDR1 SEHNR, CDR2 FQNEAQ (reference sequence). The CDR3 bases are TGTGCCAGCAGCTTTAGCGGGAGCTCCTACAATGAGCAGTTCTTC. Its translation: CASSFSGSSYNEQFF.

This sequence joins TRBV28 and TRBJ2-1; 9 nucleotides line up with TRBD2. V lost 4 bases to trimming and J lost 7 bases; unmatched junction nucleotides: 11. The CDR3 extends over 16 amino acids. Germline assignment: CDR1 MDHEN and CDR2 SYDVKM. The CDR3, as DNA: TGTGCCAGCAGTTCCCCCGCGGGAGGGCCAAGGAATGAGCAGTTCTTC. It is translated as CASSSPAGGPRNEQFF.

V gene TRBV14 combines with J gene TRBJ2-1; TRBD1 matches at 8 bases. J was trimmed by 5 bases and V by 5 bases; bases with no gene match: 11. The CDR3 is made up of 16 amino acids. From germline, CDR1 is SGHDN and CDR2 FVKESK. DNA for the CDR3: TGTGCCAGCAGCGTCAGACAGGGGTTCCCCGACAATGAGCAGTTCTTC. Translation gives CASSVRQGFPDNEQFF.

V is TRBV15 and J is TRBJ2-7, with a possible D match to TRBD1 (6 bases). Trimming removed 1 base from V and 3 bases from J, with 10 bases in between. Germline CDR1 reads LNHNV; CDR2 reads YYDKDF (reference sequence). This CDR3 has 14 residues. The DNA of the CDR3 is TGTGCCACCAGCAGAGGTCCAGGGGTCTACGAGCAGTACTTC. Amino acids: CATSRGPGVYEQYF. Looking up the rest from reference TRBV15 and TRBJ2-7 gives the full variable domain: DAMVIQNPRYQVTQFGKPVTLSCSQTLNHNVMYWYQQKSSQAPKLLFHYYDKDFNNEADTPDNFQSRRPNTSFCFLDIRSPGLGDTAMYLCATSRGPGVYEQYFGPGTRLTVT.